The present entry profiles one T cell receptor beta chain with its context. Antigen: not known. Amplification used 60 Vbeta primers and 13 Jbeta primers. TCRdb's table, derived via immunoSEQ multiplex PCR, lists solely in-frame clones and lacks some. The sample has some 160,000 clones, 65% to 90% seen once; the top ten hold roughly 6.5%. This record comes from a study of cytomegalovirus exposure and HLA in healthy donors. From germline, CDR1 is LGHNA and CDR2 YNFKEQ. CDR3 length equals 17 residues. V lost 0 bases to trimming and J lost 3 bases, with 12 bases between them. Findings and limits, study-wide: A few chains tied to CMV proved CMV antigen-specific in vitro. A previous analysis found most TCR beta V segments productive roughly 90% or roughly 30% of the time.

The chain couples TRBV4-2 to TRBJ1-6; no reliable D call. Source material: PBMCs. This receptor was taken from a man aged 50-59 years in good health and CMV-seropositive. Written as DNA, the CDR3 is TGTGCCAGCAGCCAAGATAGAATAGTCAACTATAATTCACCCCTCCACTTT. This codes for CASSQDRIVNYNSPLHF.